This T cell receptor (beta chain) was retrieved from a study of T cell responses to AZD1222 COVID-19 vaccine. Sequenced by immunoSEQ multiplex PCR; TCRdb stores in-frame clones only, minus some. The table lists about 150,000 clones, around 85% of them singletons. CDR3 length equals 16 residues. V gave up 0 bases and J gave up 4 bases, with 15 bases separating them. The clonotype was recovered from an adult in good health. This sample comprised peripheral blood, obtained on day 0 of AZD1222 vaccination. This sequence joins TRBV6-7 and TRBJ1-2; D gene unclear. TRBV6-7 is an ORF, with its function uncertain. The CDR3 protein is CASSYSMIRQVYGYTF. Here the CDR3 DNA reads TGTGCCAGCAGTTACTCGATGATTCGCCAGGTCTATGGCTACACCTTC.